Below are 11 T cell receptor beta chains sequenced from a single sample in a study of regulatory T cells in long-lasting Graves disease. The time point is: persistent/refractory GD, antithyroid drugs over 5 years with positive TRAb. Scientists built the TCR library using RNA that was extracted from PBMCs. Researchers made TCR beta libraries by using iRepertoire HTBI primers and running Arm-PCR on CDR3 regions. From the multiplex PCR reads, TCRdb called clonotypes with MiXCR, one entry per CDR3 protein. The sample has about 420,000 distinct CDR3 sequences; 20% to 25% are singletons. Sequencing used peripheral blood mononuclear cells (PBMCs), obtained when the disease was refractory, from a patient treated with antithyroid drugs. Every receptor here comes from a female donor with Graves disease.

In this sample, this clonotype turned up a few times. The CDR3 DNA is TGTGCCAGTAGTATAAACCGGGACCTGGAATACGAGCAGTACTTC. It encodes CASSINRDLEYEQYF. The chain combines TRBV19 with TRBJ2-7; D possibly uses TRBD1 or TRBD2 (5 bases each). Germline-derived CDR1 and CDR2 are LNHDA and SQIVND (reference sequence). With 2 bases removed from V and 4 bases from J, the gap between germline ends came to 15 bases. The CDR3 is made up of 15 amino acids.

The gene calls are TRBV18 and TRBJ2-7; 8 bases are shared with TRBD1. The CDR3 spans 15 residues. The V gene end was trimmed by 2 bases and the J gene end by 3 bases; junction bases not matched to a gene: 6. Per the germline V gene, CDR1 is KGHSH and CDR2 is LQKENI. The CDR3 region has the DNA TGTGCCAGCTCACCAGGGACAGGCCACTACTACGAGCAGTACTTC. Protein: CASSPGTGHYYEQYF.

This chain's CDR3 is CASSSLIGSYNSPLHF. Written as DNA, the CDR3 is TGTGCCAGCAGTTCCCTAATCGGGTCCTATAATTCACCCCTCCACTTT. The chain links TRBV27 to TRBJ1-6; no clear D gene. CDR1 is MNHEY, CDR2 SMNVEV, per germline (reference sequence). The CDR3 has 16 amino acids. Trimming took 4 bases from V and 1 from J, leaving 11 bases between them.

This clonotype was counted many times. The chain combines TRBV7-8 with TRBJ1-6, with 8 bases aligning to TRBD1. The J segment lost 5 bases and the V segment lost 2 bases, leaving 5 bases of the junction unmatched. This CDR3 has 16 residues. CDR1 is SGHVS and CDR2 is FQNEAQ in the germline V gene. The CDR3 reads CASSLSTGGNNSPLHF. CDR3 DNA sequence: TGTGCCAGCAGCTTATCTACAGGGGGGAATAATTCACCCCTCCACTTT.

This clonotype was counted at least ten times. J is TRBJ1-1 and V is TRBV20-1; D is unclear. Germline CDR1 and CDR2: DFQATT and SNEGSKA (reference sequence). The CDR3 is 12 amino acids. V lost 6 bases and J lost 5, with 13 bases in between. Here the CDR3 DNA reads TGCAGTGCGAGCCGCGGAAATACTGAAGCTTTCTTT. Translating gives CSASRGNTEAFF.

CDR3 in DNA: TGTGCCAGCAGCACAGGGACCCCGCGCAATGAGCAGTTCTTC. As protein: CASSTGTPRNEQFF. The rearrangement uses TRBV28 and TRBJ2-1, with a possible D match to TRBD1 (6 bases). The germline V gene has CDR1 MDHEN and CDR2 SYDVKM. The V and J ends lost 6 bases and 6 bases respectively, with 15 bases between them. The CDR3 has 14 amino acids.

This chain joins TRBV6-1 and TRBJ2-2, with 8 bases aligning to TRBD1. The CDR3 has 13 amino acids. V lost 10 bases, J lost 3 bases, and 4 bases stayed unmatched. Germline V gene lookup returns CDR1 MNHNS and CDR2 SASEGT. This CDR3 is CAITTGDTGELFF. The CDR3 nucleotides read TGTGCCATCACGACAGGGGACACCGGGGAGCTGTTTTTT.

The chain joins TRBV5-6 to TRBJ2-6; no clear D gene. Deletions cut 3 bases from V and 0 bases from J, with 7 bases between. The CDR3 sequence is 15 residues long. Germline assignment: CDR1 SGHDT and CDR2 YYEEEE. The CDR3, as DNA: TGTGCCAGCAGCTATATACCCTCTGGGGCCAACGTCCTGACTTTC. Encoded protein: CASSYIPSGANVLTF.

This clonotype has at least ten counts. V and J are TRBV2 and TRBJ2-7, with 9 bases that match TRBD1. The CDR3 spans 14 residues. Germline V gives CDR1 SNHLY, CDR2 FYNNEI. Trimming removed 6 bases from V and 3 bases from J; junction bases left unmatched: 6. The CDR3 region has the DNA TGTGCCAGCAGGGCGACAGGGGGAGGCTACGAGCAGTACTTC. Translated: CASRATGGGYEQYF.

The chain combines TRBV20-1 with TRBJ1-1; 7 positions agree with TRBD1. CDR1 and CDR2 from the germline V gene are DFQATT and SNEGSKA (reference sequence). The CDR3 is 12 residues long. CDR3 in amino acids: CRLGQLNTEAFF. CDR3 nucleotides: TGCAGGTTGGGACAGCTGAACACTGAAGCTTTCTTT.

The J gene is TRBJ2-7, the V gene TRBV20-1, with 8 positions matching TRBD1. Germline CDR1 and CDR2: DFQATT and SNEGSKA (reference sequence). V gave up 6 bases and J gave up 7 bases; unmatched junction bases: 14. This CDR3 region has 14 residues. The CDR3, as DNA: TGCAGTGCAAAGCAGGGGGCGCGGAGTGGGGAGCAGTACTTC. Its translation: CSAKQGARSGEQYF.